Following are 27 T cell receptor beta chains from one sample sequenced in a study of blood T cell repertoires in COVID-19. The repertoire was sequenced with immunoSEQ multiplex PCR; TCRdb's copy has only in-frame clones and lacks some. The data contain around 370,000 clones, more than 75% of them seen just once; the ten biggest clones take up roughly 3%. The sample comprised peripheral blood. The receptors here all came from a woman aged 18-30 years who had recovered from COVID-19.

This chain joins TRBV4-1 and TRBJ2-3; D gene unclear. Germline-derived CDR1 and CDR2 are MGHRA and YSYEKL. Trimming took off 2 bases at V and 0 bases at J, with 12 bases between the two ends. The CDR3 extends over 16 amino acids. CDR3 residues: CASSQNLDSSTDTQYF. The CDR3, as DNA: TGCGCCAGCAGCCAAAATCTAGACTCTAGCACAGATACGCAGTATTTT.

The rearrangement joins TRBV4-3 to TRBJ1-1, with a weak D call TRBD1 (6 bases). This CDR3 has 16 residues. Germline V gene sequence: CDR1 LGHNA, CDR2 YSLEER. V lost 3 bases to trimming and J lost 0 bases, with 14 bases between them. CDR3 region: CASSQLTGHLNTEAFF. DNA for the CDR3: TGCGCCAGCAGCCAGCTAACGGGACACTTGAACACTGAAGCTTTCTTT.

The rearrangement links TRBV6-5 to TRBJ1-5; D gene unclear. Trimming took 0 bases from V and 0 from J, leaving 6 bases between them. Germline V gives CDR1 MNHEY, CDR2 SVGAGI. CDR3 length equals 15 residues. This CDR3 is CASSYSAVSNQPQHF. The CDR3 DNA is TGTGCCAGCAGTTACTCCGCGGTTAGCAATCAGCCCCAGCATTTT.

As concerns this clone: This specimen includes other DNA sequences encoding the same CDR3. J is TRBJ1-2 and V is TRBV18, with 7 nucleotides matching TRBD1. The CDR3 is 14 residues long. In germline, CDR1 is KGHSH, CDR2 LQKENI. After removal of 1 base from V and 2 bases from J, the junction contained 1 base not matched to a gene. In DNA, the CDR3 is TGTGCCAGCTCACCACAGGGGGCGAACTATGGCTACACCTTC. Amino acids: CASSPQGANYGYTF.

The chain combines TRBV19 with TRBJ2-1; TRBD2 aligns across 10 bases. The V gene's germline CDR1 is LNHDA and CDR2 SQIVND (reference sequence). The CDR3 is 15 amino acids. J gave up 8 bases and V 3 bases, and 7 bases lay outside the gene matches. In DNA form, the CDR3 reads TGTGCCAGTAGTATTGGAGCGGGAGGGTTGGATGAGCAGTTCTTC. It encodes CASSIGAGGLDEQFF.

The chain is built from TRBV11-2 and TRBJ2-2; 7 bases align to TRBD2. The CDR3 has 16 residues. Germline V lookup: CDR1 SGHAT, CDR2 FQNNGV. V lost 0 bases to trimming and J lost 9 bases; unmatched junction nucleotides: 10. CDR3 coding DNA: TGTGCCAGCAGCTTAGATCACTGGCGGGAGCCCCGGGAGCTGTTTTTT. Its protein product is CASSLDHWREPRELFF.

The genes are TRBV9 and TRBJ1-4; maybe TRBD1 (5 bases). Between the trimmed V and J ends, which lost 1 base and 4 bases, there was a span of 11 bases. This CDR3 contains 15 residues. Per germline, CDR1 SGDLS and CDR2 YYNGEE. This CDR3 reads CASSVTSGNNEKLFF. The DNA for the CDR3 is TGTGCCAGCAGCGTAACGTCAGGGAATAATGAAAAACTGTTTTTT.

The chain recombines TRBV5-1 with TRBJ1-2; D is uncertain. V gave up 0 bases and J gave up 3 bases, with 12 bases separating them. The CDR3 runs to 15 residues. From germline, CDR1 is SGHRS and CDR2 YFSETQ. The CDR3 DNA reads TGCGCCAGCAGCTTGGCCCCGGGGATCGACTATGGCTACACCTTC. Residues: CASSLAPGIDYGYTF.

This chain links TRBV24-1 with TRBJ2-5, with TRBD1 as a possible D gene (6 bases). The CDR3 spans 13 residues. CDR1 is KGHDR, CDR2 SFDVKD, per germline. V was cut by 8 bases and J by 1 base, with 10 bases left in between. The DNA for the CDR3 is TGTGCCACCACCCAGGGGCCCCAAGAGACCCAGTACTTC. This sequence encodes CATTQGPQETQYF.

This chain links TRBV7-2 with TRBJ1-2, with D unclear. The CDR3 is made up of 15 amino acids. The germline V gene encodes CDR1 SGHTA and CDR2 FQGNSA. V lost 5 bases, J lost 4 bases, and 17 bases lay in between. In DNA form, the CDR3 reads TGTGCCAGCAGCCGGGTGACGGCAGAAGCCTATGGCTACACCTTC. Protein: CASSRVTAEAYGYTF.

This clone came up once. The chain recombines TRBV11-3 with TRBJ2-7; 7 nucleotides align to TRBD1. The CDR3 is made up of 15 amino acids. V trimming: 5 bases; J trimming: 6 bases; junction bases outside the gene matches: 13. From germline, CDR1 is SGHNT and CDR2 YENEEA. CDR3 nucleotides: TGTGCCAGCAGCGCCCGGGACAGAGGGACCTGCGAGCAGTACGTC. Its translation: CASSARDRGTCEQYV.

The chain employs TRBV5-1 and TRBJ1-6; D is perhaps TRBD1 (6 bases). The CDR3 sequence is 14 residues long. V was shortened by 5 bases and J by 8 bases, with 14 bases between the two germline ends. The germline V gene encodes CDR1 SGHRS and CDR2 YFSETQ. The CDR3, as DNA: TGCGCCAGCAGTGGGGGCGGTGAATATTCACCCCTCCACTTT. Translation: CASSGGGEYSPLHF.

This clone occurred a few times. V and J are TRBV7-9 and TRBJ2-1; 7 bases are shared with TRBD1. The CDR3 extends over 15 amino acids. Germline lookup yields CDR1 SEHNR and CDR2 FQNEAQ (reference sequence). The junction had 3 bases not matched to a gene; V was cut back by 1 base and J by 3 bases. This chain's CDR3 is CASSLGGGSYNEQFF. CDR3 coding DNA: TGTGCCAGCAGCTTAGGAGGGGGCAGCTACAATGAGCAGTTCTTC.

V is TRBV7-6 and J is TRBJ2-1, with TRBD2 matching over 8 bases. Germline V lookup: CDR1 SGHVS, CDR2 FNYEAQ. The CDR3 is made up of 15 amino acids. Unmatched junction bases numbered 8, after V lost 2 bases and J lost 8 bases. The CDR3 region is CASSLLAPGGDEQFF. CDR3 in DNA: TGTGCCAGCAGCTTACTAGCGCCGGGGGGGGATGAGCAGTTCTTC.

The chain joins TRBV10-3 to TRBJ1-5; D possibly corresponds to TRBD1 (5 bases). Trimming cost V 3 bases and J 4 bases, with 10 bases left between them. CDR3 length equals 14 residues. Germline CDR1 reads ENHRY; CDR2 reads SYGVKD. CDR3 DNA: TGTGCCATCAGTGATACGGGGGGGAATCAGCCCCAGCATTTT. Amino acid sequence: CAISDTGGNQPQHF.

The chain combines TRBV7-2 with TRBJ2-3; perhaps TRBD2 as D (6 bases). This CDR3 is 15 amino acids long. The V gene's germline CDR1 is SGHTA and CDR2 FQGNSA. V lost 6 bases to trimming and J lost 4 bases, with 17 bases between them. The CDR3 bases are TGTGCCAGCAGTCGTACGGGAGCCGGGGCAGATACGCAGTATTTT. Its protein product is CASSRTGAGADTQYF. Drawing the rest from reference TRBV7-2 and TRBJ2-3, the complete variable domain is GAGVSQSPSNKVTEKGKDVELRCDPISGHTALYWYRQSLGQGLEFLIYFQGNSAPDKSGLPSDRFSAERTGGSVSTLTIQRTQQEDSAVYLCASSRTGAGADTQYFGPGTRLTVL.

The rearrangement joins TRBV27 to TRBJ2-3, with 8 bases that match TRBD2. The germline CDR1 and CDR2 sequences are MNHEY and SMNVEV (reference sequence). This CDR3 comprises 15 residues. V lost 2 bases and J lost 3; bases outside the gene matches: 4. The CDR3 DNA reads TGTGCCAGCAGTTTAATAGCGGGATCGACAGATACGCAGTATTTT. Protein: CASSLIAGSTDTQYF.

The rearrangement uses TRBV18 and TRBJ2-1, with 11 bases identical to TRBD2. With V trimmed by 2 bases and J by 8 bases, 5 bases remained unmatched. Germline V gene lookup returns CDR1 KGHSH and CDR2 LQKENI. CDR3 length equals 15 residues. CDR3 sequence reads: CASSPSSGRRYEQFF. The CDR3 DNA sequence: TGTGCCAGCTCACCATCTAGCGGGAGGCGGTATGAGCAGTTCTTC.

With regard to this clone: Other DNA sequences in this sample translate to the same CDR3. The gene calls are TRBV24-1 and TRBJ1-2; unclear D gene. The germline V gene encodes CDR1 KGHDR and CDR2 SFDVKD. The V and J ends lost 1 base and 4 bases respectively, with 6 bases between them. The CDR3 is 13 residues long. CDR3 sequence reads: CATSDLRGYGYTF. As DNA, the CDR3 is TGTGCCACCAGTGATTTACGGGGCTATGGCTACACCTTC.

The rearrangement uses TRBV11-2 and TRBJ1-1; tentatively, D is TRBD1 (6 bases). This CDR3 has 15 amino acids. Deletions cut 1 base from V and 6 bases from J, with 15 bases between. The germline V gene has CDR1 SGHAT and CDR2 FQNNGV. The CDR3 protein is CASSLGGGHNSEAFF. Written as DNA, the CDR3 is TGTGCCAGCAGCTTAGGGGGGGGACACAACTCTGAAGCTTTCTTT.

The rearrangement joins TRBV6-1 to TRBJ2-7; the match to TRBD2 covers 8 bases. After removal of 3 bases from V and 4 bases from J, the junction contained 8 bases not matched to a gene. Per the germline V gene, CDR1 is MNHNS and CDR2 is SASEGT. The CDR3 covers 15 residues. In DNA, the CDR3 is TGTGCCAGCAGTGACACCGGGAGGGCCATTTACGAGCAGTACGTC. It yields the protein CASSDTGRAIYEQYV.

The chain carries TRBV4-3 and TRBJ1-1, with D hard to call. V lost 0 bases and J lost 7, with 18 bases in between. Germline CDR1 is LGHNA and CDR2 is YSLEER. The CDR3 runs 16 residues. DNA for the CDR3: TGCGCCAGCAGCCAAGATTCCGGACTAATATTGGGTGAAGCTTTCTTT. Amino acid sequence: CASSQDSGLILGEAFF.

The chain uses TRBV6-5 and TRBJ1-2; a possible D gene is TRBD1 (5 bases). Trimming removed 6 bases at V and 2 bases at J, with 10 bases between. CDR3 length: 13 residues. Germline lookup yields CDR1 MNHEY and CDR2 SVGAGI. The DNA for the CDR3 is TGTGCCAGCAGGAAGACAGCCAACTATGGCTACACCTTC. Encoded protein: CASRKTANYGYTF.

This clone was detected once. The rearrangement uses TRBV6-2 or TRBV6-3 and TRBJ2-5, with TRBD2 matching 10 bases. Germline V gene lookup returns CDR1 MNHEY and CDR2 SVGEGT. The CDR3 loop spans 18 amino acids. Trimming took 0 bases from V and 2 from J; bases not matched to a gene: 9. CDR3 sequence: CASSYSKRLAGTQETQYF. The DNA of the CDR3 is TGTGCCAGCAGTTACTCAAAGCGACTAGCGGGTACACAAGAGACCCAGTACTTC.

CDR3 region: CASSETNSYEQYV. The CDR3 nucleotides read TGTGCCAGCAGCGAGACTAACTCCTACGAGCAGTACGTC. The chain has TRBV28 and TRBJ2-7; D may be TRBD2 (5 bases). The CDR3 loop spans 13 amino acids. Germline CDR1 reads MDHEN; CDR2 reads SYDVKM. Trimming cost V 6 bases and J 0 bases, with 9 bases left between them.

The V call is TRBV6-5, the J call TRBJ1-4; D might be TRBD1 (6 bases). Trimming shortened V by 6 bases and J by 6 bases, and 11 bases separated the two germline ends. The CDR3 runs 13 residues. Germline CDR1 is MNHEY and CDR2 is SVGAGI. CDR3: CASSPTGDEKLFF. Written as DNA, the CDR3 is TGTGCCAGCAGCCCGACAGGAGATGAAAAACTGTTTTTT.

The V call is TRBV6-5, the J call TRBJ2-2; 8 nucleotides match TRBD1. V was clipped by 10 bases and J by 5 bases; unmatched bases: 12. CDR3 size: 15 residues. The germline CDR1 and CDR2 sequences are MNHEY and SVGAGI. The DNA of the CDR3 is TGTGCCACCGCCCCAGGACAGGGTTATACCGGGGAGCTGTTTTTT. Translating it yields CATAPGQGYTGELFF.